These 30 T cell receptor beta chains were all obtained from the same sample, sequenced in a study of blood T cell repertoires in COVID-19. TCRdb's copy holds only in-frame clones and misses some; the assay was immunoSEQ multiplex PCR. The repertoire consists of a few hundred thousand clones, with 84% occurring once and the leading ten covering 6.8%. Sample: PBMCs or T cells enriched from blood (not recorded which). The receptors come from a woman aged 40 to 50 who had recovered from COVID-19.

This rearrangement joins TRBV9 to TRBJ2-1, with D possibly matching TRBD2 (6 bases). Germline values: CDR1 SGDLS, CDR2 YYNGEE. The CDR3 covers 15 residues. Trimming removed 3 bases from V and 1 base from J, with 11 bases in between. CDR3 amino acids: CASSDRDSSYNEQFF. As DNA, the CDR3 is TGTGCCAGCAGCGACCGGGACTCGTCCTACAATGAGCAGTTCTTC.

The chain combines TRBV7-8 with TRBJ1-2; D is possibly TRBD1 (5 bases). Germline CDR1 SGHVS, CDR2 FQNEAQ. The V end lost 1 base, the J end lost 8 bases, and 17 bases lay between the germline ends. The length of the CDR3 is 15 residues. CDR3 residues: CASSLGGRETSGYTF. DNA of the CDR3: TGTGCCAGCAGCTTAGGTGGCAGGGAAACAAGCGGCTACACCTTC.

The sample holds a few counts of this clone. The chain recombines TRBV5-1 with TRBJ2-1; TRBD1 aligns across 8 bases. The CDR3 sequence is 12 residues long. Germline CDR1 and CDR2: SGHRS and YFSETQ. The V segment lost 0 bases and the J segment 10 bases; nucleotides outside the gene matches: 0. CDR3 loop: CASSLDRGEQFF. CDR3 nucleotides: TGCGCCAGCAGCTTGGACAGGGGGGAGCAGTTCTTC.

In its sample, this clone was seen a few times. V and J are TRBV7-9 and TRBJ1-2; 7 bases line up with TRBD1. This CDR3 is 14 amino acids long. From germline, CDR1 is SEHNR and CDR2 FQNEAQ (reference sequence). Trimming at V came to 5 bases and at J to 5 bases, leaving 8 bases not matched to a gene. The CDR3 DNA reads as TGTGCCAGCAGCCTTACCGGGACAGCATATGGCTACACCTTC. Amino acids: CASSLTGTAYGYTF.

In nucleotides, the CDR3 is TGTGCCAGCAGTATCGGACGGGGGAACACTGAAGCTTTCTTT. The encoded protein is CASSIGRGNTEAFF. V is TRBV28 and J is TRBJ1-1; D not certain. Trimming took off 5 bases at V and 1 base at J, with 11 bases between the two ends. Germline values: CDR1 MDHEN, CDR2 SYDVKM. This CDR3 region has 14 residues.

The table lists this clone with a few counts. The V gene is TRBV30, the J gene TRBJ2-2; D unclear. Germline V gene sequence: CDR1 GTSNPN, CDR2 SVGIG (reference sequence). The V and J ends lost 0 bases and 11 bases respectively, with 10 bases between them. The CDR3 length is 12 residues. The chain's CDR3 is CAWSVRQVELFF. In DNA, the CDR3 is TGTGCCTGGAGTGTACGACAAGTCGAGCTGTTTTTT.

The V and J genes are TRBV24-1 and TRBJ2-7, with TRBD2 matching over 7 bases. This CDR3 contains 16 residues. V lost 3 bases, J lost 2 bases, and 9 bases stayed unmatched. CDR1 is KGHDR, CDR2 SFDVKD, per germline. The CDR3 bases are TGTGCCACCAGTGATCTGACTAGCTGCGCAACCTACGAGCAGTACGTC. Its translation is CATSDLTSCATYEQYV.

This rearrangement joins TRBV2 to TRBJ1-6, with a weak D call TRBD1 (5 bases). This CDR3 spans 14 amino acids. V was pared by 8 bases and J by 8 bases, with 16 bases between. Germline CDR1 reads SNHLY; CDR2 reads FYNNEI. CDR3 region: CASGGSRGDSPLHF. For the CDR3, the DNA is TGTGCCAGCGGTGGCTCCCGGGGGGATTCACCCCTCCACTTT.

The chain uses TRBV5-4 and TRBJ1-4, with 9 bases aligning to TRBD1. Germline CDR1 SGHNT, CDR2 YYREEE (reference sequence). V shed 4 bases, J shed 7 bases, and the junction held 8 bases outside the gene matches. The CDR3 totals 15 residues. The CDR3 is CASSRRDRVPEKLFF. CDR3 nucleotides: TGTGCCAGCAGCCGCCGGGACAGGGTTCCTGAAAAACTGTTTTTT.

In its sample, this clone was seen many times. The rearrangement uses TRBV15 and TRBJ2-1; 7 bases map to TRBD2. The germline gives CDR1 LNHNV, CDR2 YYDKDF (reference sequence). The CDR3 runs to 15 residues. V was clipped by 1 base and J by 7 bases; unmatched bases: 7. The CDR3 DNA reads as TGTGCCACCAGCAGAGCGGGCGGGAGCACGAATGAGCAGTTCTTC. Its translation is CATSRAGGSTNEQFF.

This chain joins TRBV6-5 and TRBJ1-1; no clear D gene. Trimming pared 7 bases from V and 3 bases from J, leaving 3 bases between. The germline CDR1 and CDR2 sequences are MNHEY and SVGAGI. The CDR3 length is 10 residues. The chain's CDR3 is CASIYTEAFF. In DNA form, the CDR3 reads TGTGCCAGCATCTACACTGAAGCTTTCTTT.

This chain joins TRBV25-1 and TRBJ2-3, with D possibly being TRBD2 (6 bases). Germline V gene lookup returns CDR1 MGHDK and CDR2 SYGVNS. Trimming stripped 3 bases from V and 1 base from J, with 14 bases between. CDR3 length: 16 residues. The CDR3 spells CASSDFSGDGTDTQYF. CDR3 nucleotide sequence: TGTGCCAGCAGTGATTTTAGCGGCGACGGCACAGATACGCAGTATTTT.

The rearrangement joins TRBV18 to TRBJ1-2, with TRBD1 identical over 9 bases. The CDR3 spans 15 residues. The V gene's germline CDR1 is KGHSH and CDR2 LQKENI. The V segment lost 6 bases and the J segment 2 bases; nucleotides outside the gene matches: 7. CDR3 sequence reads: CASSPETGGNYGYTF. The CDR3 DNA follows: TGTGCCAGCTCGCCCGAGACAGGGGGGAACTATGGCTACACCTTC. The variable domain in full, with the rest retrieved from reference TRBV18 and TRBJ1-2, is NAGVMQNPRHLVRRRGQEARLRCSPMKGHSHVYWYRQLPEEGLKFMVYLQKENIIDESGMPKERFSAEFPKEGPSILRIQQVVRGDSAAYFCASSPETGGNYGYTFGSGTRLTVV.

This clone was seen a single time. This rearrangement joins TRBV7-9 to TRBJ1-2; D uncertain. The CDR3 is made up of 12 amino acids. V gave up 5 bases and J gave up 5 bases, with 9 bases separating them. Germline V lookup: CDR1 SEHNR, CDR2 FQNEAQ (reference sequence). The CDR3 nucleotides read TGTGCCAGCAGCGAGGAAGATTATGGCTACACCTTC. It yields the protein CASSEEDYGYTF.

The rearrangement joins TRBV5-1 to TRBJ1-6; D might be TRBD1 (6 bases). The germline V gene has CDR1 SGHRS and CDR2 YFSETQ. Trimming left V 6 bases short and J 8 bases short, with 15 bases between. CDR3 size: 14 residues. The CDR3 spells CASTLTGSDSPLHF. CDR3 sequence (DNA): TGCGCCAGCACCCTAACAGGGTCCGATTCACCCCTCCACTTT.

This clone was counted a single time. V gene TRBV7-9 combines with J gene TRBJ1-2; the D is unclear. This CDR3 has 13 residues. The germline CDR1 and CDR2 sequences are SEHNR and FQNEAQ (reference sequence). V gave up 7 bases and J gave up 6 bases, with 15 bases separating them. The CDR3 sequence: CASISGQLDGYTF. Here the CDR3 DNA reads TGTGCCAGCATAAGTGGGCAACTAGATGGCTACACCTTC.

The V and J genes are TRBV19 and TRBJ2-7, with 8 bases aligning to TRBD1. J gave up 2 bases and V 7 bases, and 10 bases lay outside the gene matches. This CDR3 has 15 amino acids. Germline V gene sequence: CDR1 LNHDA, CDR2 SQIVND (reference sequence). CDR3 in DNA: TGTGCCAGTACCCTCGCCGGGACAGGCCCCTACGAGCAGTACTTC. Its protein product is CASTLAGTGPYEQYF.

The chain employs TRBV30 and TRBJ2-1, with a possible D match to TRBD1 (6 bases). The V gene lost 6 bases and the J gene lost 8 bases, with 20 bases spanning the gap. CDR1 is GTSNPN, CDR2 SVGIG, per germline (reference sequence). The CDR3 consists of 14 residues. The CDR3 region is CACGGLGAPDEQFF. The CDR3 DNA follows: TGTGCCTGCGGTGGACTGGGGGCGCCGGATGAGCAGTTCTTC.

This clone was observed a few times. CDR3: CASSLEAGGSSYNSPLHF. DNA for the CDR3: TGTGCCAGCAGCTTAGAGGCAGGGGGCTCCTCCTATAATTCACCCCTCCACTTT. V usage is TRBV7-9 and J usage is TRBJ1-6, with 8 bases matching TRBD1. The J segment lost 0 bases and the V segment lost 1 base, leaving 5 bases of the junction unmatched. The CDR3 runs 18 residues. Germline V gives CDR1 SEHNR, CDR2 FQNEAQ (reference sequence).

The table lists this clone with a count of one. The chain combines TRBV2 with TRBJ1-4, with 7 bases matching TRBD1. Germline loops: CDR1 SNHLY, CDR2 FYNNEI. The ends lost 6 bases at V and 8 bases at J; junction bases unmatched: 6. The CDR3 covers 13 residues. The CDR3 DNA sequence: TGTGCCAGCAGCGGACAGGCGGGGGAAAAACTGTTTTTT. This gives the protein CASSGQAGEKLFF.

The chain recombines TRBV18 with TRBJ2-6; no definite D call. In germline, CDR1 is KGHSH, CDR2 LQKENI. The V gene lost 1 base and the J gene lost 1 base, with 11 bases spanning the gap. The CDR3 is 17 amino acids. The CDR3 protein is CASSPRNSPSGANVLTF. CDR3 nucleotides: TGTGCCAGCTCACCACGGAATAGCCCATCTGGGGCCAACGTCCTGACTTTC.

This clone was seen once. The chain is built from TRBV5-5 and TRBJ2-7; 10 bases map to TRBD2. The CDR3 is made up of 16 amino acids. V was pared by 4 bases and J by 6 bases, with 13 bases of the junction left unmatched. The germline V gene has CDR1 SGHKS and CDR2 YYEKEE (reference sequence). CDR3 DNA sequence: TGTGCCAGCAGCCCAGGGGGAGCGGGAGGGCTTAGCGAGCAGTACGTC. It codes for CASSPGGAGGLSEQYV.

This clone was detected a few times. This chain links TRBV6-5 with TRBJ2-7; unclear D gene. The CDR3 runs 15 residues. V lost 5 bases to trimming and J lost 1 base, with 15 bases between them. Germline loops: CDR1 MNHEY, CDR2 SVGAGI. The CDR3 sequence: CASSRPGSGSYEQYF. DNA for the CDR3: TGTGCCAGCAGTCGGCCGGGTAGTGGTTCCTACGAGCAGTACTTC.

The chain is built from TRBV10-3 and TRBJ1-4; D is unresolved. CDR1 is ENHRY, CDR2 SYGVKD, per germline. This CDR3 has 18 residues. V dropped 5 bases and J dropped 2 bases, with 21 bases sitting between them. Here the CDR3 reads CAISLSGPGSWTNEKLFF. CDR3 DNA sequence: TGTGCCATCAGTCTTTCCGGGCCGGGATCTTGGACTAATGAAAAACTGTTTTTT.

This chain connects TRBV19 to TRBJ1-1; 8 nucleotides agree with TRBD1. The trim removed 5 bases at V and 0 bases at J, leaving 11 bases unmatched. CDR3 length: 17 amino acids. In germline, CDR1 is LNHDA, CDR2 SQIVND (reference sequence). The CDR3 region has the DNA TGTGCCAGTAGTGCCGGGACAGGTAGTTGGATGAACACTGAAGCTTTCTTT. Encoded protein: CASSAGTGSWMNTEAFF.

This clone turned up a few times. The rearrangement joins TRBV15 to TRBJ1-6; no reliable D call. This CDR3 region has 14 residues. CDR1 and CDR2 (germline): LNHNV, YYDKDF (reference sequence). Trimming removed 4 bases from V and 6 bases from J, with 10 bases in between. CDR3 nucleotides: TGTGCCACCAGCAACCGCAGATCTAATTCACCCCTCCACTTT. Amino acids: CATSNRRSNSPLHF.

V gene TRBV5-4 combines with J gene TRBJ2-1; tentative D call: TRBD2 (7 bases). CDR3 length: 14 amino acids. V dropped 6 bases and J dropped 5 bases, with 15 bases sitting between them. Per germline, CDR1 SGHNT and CDR2 YYREEE (reference sequence). The CDR3 spells CASTPGGGDNEQFF. In nucleotides, the CDR3 is TGTGCCAGCACCCCCGGAGGGGGGGACAATGAGCAGTTCTTC.

This clone was recorded once. Here the CDR3 reads CASSLAYYRGRKETQYF. CDR3 nucleotides: TGTGCCAGCAGCTTAGCGTATTACAGGGGGCGAAAAGAGACCCAGTACTTC. The V and J genes are TRBV7-2 and TRBJ2-5, with TRBD1 matching over 9 bases. J gave up 3 bases and V 0 bases, and 8 bases lay outside the gene matches. This CDR3 is 17 amino acids long. CDR1 and CDR2 from the germline V gene are SGHTA and FQGNSA.

This sequence joins TRBV3-1 (or the pseudogene TRBV3-2) and TRBJ1-1; no clear D. CDR1 and CDR2 (germline): LGHDT, YNNKEL (reference sequence). With 0 bases removed from V and 4 bases from J, the gap between germline ends came to 9 bases. The CDR3 is 14 amino acids. CDR3 in amino acids: CASSQEGRGTEAFF. Written as DNA, the CDR3 is TGTGCCAGCAGCCAAGAGGGCCGGGGCACTGAAGCTTTCTTT.

The rearrangement uses TRBV6-5 and TRBJ1-2, with D hard to call. Per the germline V gene, CDR1 is MNHEY and CDR2 is SVGAGI. V dropped 4 bases and J dropped 4 bases, with 10 bases sitting between them. The CDR3 extends over 13 amino acids. The CDR3 nucleotides read TGTGCCAGCAGTTCCGAGGTGAGCTATGGCTACACCTTC. Its translation is CASSSEVSYGYTF.